This TCR beta chain was sequenced in a study of shared clonotypes between healthy human individuals. TCRdb's copy holds only in-frame clones and misses some; the assay was immunoSEQ multiplex PCR. The table has roughly 1,000,000 clones, approximately 80% seen once. Study-level results: With few donors, the genetic and exposure-history diversity represented was limited.

To note about this clone: Its antigen is unidentified.

The sequence was collected from a man aged 18 to 30 in good health. Some clones in this sample may be carry-over from other donors' samples. The sample was memory CD4+ T cells from PBMCs. Subset denoted: CD45RA-negative fraction.

CDR3 sequence reads: CASRSWTGLSYGYTF. As DNA, the CDR3 is TGTGCCAGCAGGTCCTGGACAGGGTTGTCCTATGGCTACACCTTC. V gene TRBV6-5 combines with J gene TRBJ1-2, with TRBD1 identical over 8 bases. Germline lookup yields CDR1 MNHEY and CDR2 SVGAGI. V lost 6 bases, J lost 4 bases, and 10 bases stayed unmatched. This CDR3 comprises 15 residues.